Listed below are T cell receptor beta chains from one sample, sequenced in a study of OX40 agonist ivuxolimab in advanced cancers. TCRdb keeps only in-frame clones here, not all; method: immunoSEQ multiplex PCR. The data show roughly 53,000 clones, approximately 84% seen once. Sequencing was performed on CD4+ or CD8+ T cells sorted from blood, taken in a trial of the OX40 agonist ivuxolimab. These receptors originate from an adult with an advanced solid tumor such as melanoma, head and neck, liver or kidney cancer. The conserved cysteine and the conserved F or W are not part of the CDR3 here. Fields, in order: clone size, CDR3 length, D gene, V gene, CDR3 protein. D genes are given only for firm matches. Some rows have no size entry. The others give once, few or many, or a class for an expanded clone.

size: -; length: 14; D: TRBD2; V: TRBV5-4; CDR3: ASSRGLAGRKYEQY
size: -; length: 12; D: -; V: TRBV10-1; CDR3: ASSEQRAYNEQF
size: -; length: 11; D: -; V: TRBV6-5; CDR3: ASSPGIHSPLH
size: -; length: 8; D: -; V: TRBV29-1; CDR3: SVTNTEAF
size: once; length: 13; D: TRBD1; V: TRBV6-1; CDR3: ASSERTGGRYGYT
size: once; length: 14; D: -; V: TRBV9; CDR3: ASREGSNSGANVLT
size: -; length: 11; D: -; V: TRBV7-6; CDR3: ASSLGGGREQY
size: -; length: 13; D: -; V: TRBV10-3; CDR3: AISESGGRTGELF
size: -; length: 8; D: -; V: TRBV7-2; CDR3: ASSGVEQF
size: once; length: 13; D: TRBD2; V: TRBV15; CDR3: ATSRRTSGVETQY
size: -; length: 13; D: -; V: TRBV7-3; CDR3: ASSSLPGQNYEQY
size: -; length: 14; D: -; V: TRBV5-6; CDR3: ASSLRTGGIGYGYT
size: -; length: 13; D: -; V: TRBV9; CDR3: ASSVGRDSGNTIY
size: -; length: 9; D: -; V: TRBV6-1; CDR3: ASSVNSPLH
size: -; length: 13; D: -; V: TRBV19; CDR3: ASSIGGGIGSPLH
size: -; length: 13; D: TRBD2; V: TRBV5-1; CDR3: ASSPGLVMGNEQF
size: -; length: 11; D: -; V: TRBV2; CDR3: ASRETHNQPQH
size: -; length: 13; D: -; V: TRBV5-5; CDR3: ASSLAGRGGYEQY
size: -; length: 14; D: TRBD2; V: TRBV15; CDR3: ATSRDPAGAIYEQY
size: -; length: 12; D: -; V: TRBV7-2; CDR3: ASTRMGSYNEQF
size: once; length: 10; D: -; V: TRBV10-2; CDR3: ASSRLNTEAF
size: -; length: 13; D: TRBD1; V: TRBV5-6; CDR3: ASSSRDREFYGYT
size: -; length: 14; D: -; V: TRBV6-6; CDR3: ASSYGRVYSNQPQH